This paragraph covers one T cell receptor (beta chain) sequence. This record belongs to a study of blood T cell repertoires in COVID-19. Looked up from germline, CDR1 is MDHEN and CDR2 is SYDVKM. The V gene end was trimmed by 7 bases and the J gene end by 7 bases; junction bases not matched to a gene: 9. CDR3 length: 13 amino acids. In the source study's methods: The assay estimated nucleated cells by amplifying reference gene primers. Profiled with immunoSEQ multiplex PCR; TCRdb holds only in-frame clones, not every one. That table furnishes V, J and clone size, whereas the DNA furnished D and trimming. Among roughly 100,000 clones, about 90% were seen once, and the ten largest hold approximately 3.5%.

The chain uses TRBV28 and TRBJ1-1, with 7 bases identical to TRBD1. What was sequenced was peripheral blood. This TCR was sampled from a human donor in a cohort sampled during active COVID-19. The CDR3 reads CASKPGQLSEAFF. The CDR3 DNA sequence: TGTGCCAGCAAACCGGGACAGCTGAGTGAAGCTTTCTTT.